The present T cell receptor (beta chain) was sequenced within a study of post-analysis software for immune sequencing data. General study points: TRBV5-6, TRBV5-1 and TRBV20-1 belonged to a set of a handful of TRBV segments that were more frequent in patients than controls. In multiple sclerosis, normalized Chao1 diversity was significantly below that of controls. F measure grouped same-batch samples tightly together.

TCR beta cDNA libraries had unique molecular identifiers. MiXCR, run by TCRdb on the PCR reads, gives a single entry per CDR3 protein. The sample holds roughly 730,000 distinct CDR3 sequences; 25% to 30% are singletons and the top ten take more than 0.55%. Trimming shortened V by 3 bases and J by 10 bases, and 9 bases separated the two germline ends. The CDR3 covers 11 residues. CDR1 and CDR2 from the germline V gene are DFQATT and SNEGSKA (reference sequence). With respect to this clonotype: What it binds is not known.

The origin of this receptor is a girl between 5 and 17 years old with multiple sclerosis. Sequencing was done on a sample of blood. This chain joins TRBV20-1 and TRBJ2-2; D is unclear. CDR3 sequence reads: CSASEPEELFF. CDR3 nucleotides: TGCAGTGCTAGCGAACCGGAGGAGCTGTTTTTT.